This is a list of T cell receptor beta chains from one sample in a study of sequential checkpoint blockade in melanoma. This table comes from immunoSEQ multiplex PCR, and its TCRdb copy is limited to in-frame clones, with some not included. The sample consists of 15,000 to 20,000 clones, approximately 70% of them appearing once. Sequences were derived from CD8+ T cells sorted from blood (inferred from file names), sampled from a patient given nivolumab and ipilimumab in sequence. Receptor source: a human donor with melanoma. CDR3s include the opening cysteine and the closing phenylalanine or tryptophan. The D gene is left open where the match is weak. The listing skips clone size in some rows; elsewhere it reads once, few, many or a size class.

j_gene: TRBJ2-7
v_gene: TRBV7-9
abundance: -
d_gene: -
CDR3aa: CASSLAGQGYEQYF
CDR3nt: TGTGCCAGCAGCTTAGCGGGCCAGGGCTACGAGCAGTACTTC

j_gene: TRBJ2-2
v_gene: TRBV4-1
abundance: medium-sized
d_gene: TRBD2
CDR3aa: CASSQELAGGHTGELFF
CDR3nt: TGCGCCAGCAGCCAAGAATTAGCGGGAGGGCACACCGGGGAGCTGTTTTTT

j_gene: TRBJ2-7
v_gene: TRBV11-2
abundance: -
d_gene: -
CDR3aa: CASSLELAYEQYF
CDR3nt: TGTGCCAGCAGCTTAGAACTAGCCTACGAGCAGTACTTC

j_gene: TRBJ2-2
v_gene: TRBV7-9
abundance: -
d_gene: TRBD2
CDR3aa: CASSLQREAGELFF
CDR3nt: TGTGCCAGCAGCTTACAACGGGAGGCCGGGGAGCTGTTTTTT

j_gene: TRBJ2-7
v_gene: TRBV5-6
abundance: -
d_gene: -
CDR3aa: CASSIKRTDSYEQYF
CDR3nt: TGTGCCAGCAGCATAAAGCGGACAGATTCCTACGAGCAGTACTTC

j_gene: TRBJ2-7
v_gene: TRBV19
abundance: -
d_gene: TRBD1
CDR3aa: CASSSGQGYEQYF
CDR3nt: TGTGCCAGTAGTTCGGGACAGGGCTACGAGCAGTACTTC

j_gene: TRBJ2-3
v_gene: TRBV27
abundance: -
d_gene: -
CDR3aa: CASSLIRAVTDTQYF
CDR3nt: TGTGCCAGCAGTTTAATCAGGGCGGTCACAGATACGCAGTATTTT

j_gene: TRBJ2-2
v_gene: TRBV4-1
abundance: -
d_gene: TRBD1
CDR3aa: CASSLEDRVATGELFF
CDR3nt: TGCGCCAGCAGCCTAGAGGACAGGGTAGCCACCGGGGAGCTGTTTTTT

j_gene: TRBJ2-1
v_gene: TRBV15
abundance: -
d_gene: TRBD2
CDR3aa: CATRDPLAGGPNEQFF
CDR3nt: TGTGCCACCAGAGACCCCTTAGCGGGGGGGCCCAATGAGCAGTTCTTC

j_gene: TRBJ2-7
v_gene: TRBV7-9
abundance: few
d_gene: TRBD2
CDR3aa: CASSLGASGAYEQYF
CDR3nt: TGTGCCAGCAGCTTAGGGGCTAGCGGCGCCTACGAGCAGTACTTC

j_gene: TRBJ1-2
v_gene: TRBV9
abundance: -
d_gene: TRBD1
CDR3aa: CASRGQGSNYGYTF
CDR3nt: TGTGCCAGCAGGGGACAGGGGTCGAACTATGGCTACACCTTC

j_gene: TRBJ2-1
v_gene: TRBV7-6
abundance: -
d_gene: TRBD2
CDR3aa: CASSDTSGGYNEQFF
CDR3nt: TGTGCCAGCAGCGATACTAGCGGGGGTTACAATGAGCAGTTCTTC

j_gene: TRBJ1-2
v_gene: TRBV7-2
abundance: -
d_gene: -
CDR3aa: CASSSSPRGYGYTF
CDR3nt: TGTGCCAGCAGCTCATCCCCTAGGGGCTATGGCTACACCTTC

j_gene: TRBJ2-1
v_gene: TRBV29-1
abundance: -
d_gene: TRBD1
CDR3aa: CSVIKDRGINNEQFF
CDR3nt: TGCAGCGTAATCAAGGACAGGGGAATAAACAATGAGCAGTTCTTC

j_gene: TRBJ2-7
v_gene: TRBV7-9
abundance: -
d_gene: TRBD2
CDR3aa: CASSTGLAAYEQYF
CDR3nt: TGTGCCAGCAGCACGGGACTAGCGGCGTACGAGCAGTACTTC

j_gene: TRBJ2-7
v_gene: TRBV7-3
abundance: once
d_gene: TRBD1
CDR3aa: CASSPAQGQGNNEQYF
CDR3nt: TGTGCCAGCAGCCCGGCTCAGGGACAGGGGAACAACGAGCAGTACTTC

j_gene: TRBJ2-7
v_gene: TRBV13
abundance: -
d_gene: TRBD2
CDR3aa: CASRVAGVNEQYF
CDR3nt: TGTGCCAGCAGGGTTGCGGGAGTCAACGAGCAGTACTTC

j_gene: TRBJ2-7
v_gene: TRBV6-5
abundance: -
d_gene: TRBD1
CDR3aa: CASSYDRGYEQYF
CDR3nt: TGTGCCAGCAGTTATGACAGGGGGTACGAGCAGTACTTC

j_gene: TRBJ1-4
v_gene: TRBV6-4
abundance: -
d_gene: -
CDR3aa: CASSVDGSRRTNEKLFF
CDR3nt: TGTGCCAGCAGTGTGGACGGGAGTAGAAGGACTAATGAAAAACTGTTTTTT

j_gene: TRBJ2-7
v_gene: TRBV6-6
abundance: -
d_gene: -
CDR3aa: CASSMTRDNPYEQYF
CDR3nt: TGTGCCAGCAGTATGACCCGGGACAACCCCTACGAGCAGTACTTC

j_gene: TRBJ2-5
v_gene: TRBV29-1
abundance: -
d_gene: TRBD2
CDR3aa: CSVDGLAGRGTQYF
CDR3nt: TGCAGCGTTGATGGACTAGCGGGGAGGGGGACCCAGTACTTC